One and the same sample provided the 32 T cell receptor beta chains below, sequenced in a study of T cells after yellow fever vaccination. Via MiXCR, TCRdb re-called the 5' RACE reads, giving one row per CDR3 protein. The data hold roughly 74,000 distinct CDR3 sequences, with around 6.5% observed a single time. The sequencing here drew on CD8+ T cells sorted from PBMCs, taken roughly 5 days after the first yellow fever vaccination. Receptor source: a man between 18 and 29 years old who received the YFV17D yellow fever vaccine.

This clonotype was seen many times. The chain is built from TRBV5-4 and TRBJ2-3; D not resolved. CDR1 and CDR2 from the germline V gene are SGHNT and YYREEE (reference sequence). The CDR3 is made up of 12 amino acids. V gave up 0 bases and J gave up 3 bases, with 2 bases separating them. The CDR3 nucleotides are TGTGCCAGCAGCTTGGTGACAGATACGCAGTATTTT. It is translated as CASSLVTDTQYF.

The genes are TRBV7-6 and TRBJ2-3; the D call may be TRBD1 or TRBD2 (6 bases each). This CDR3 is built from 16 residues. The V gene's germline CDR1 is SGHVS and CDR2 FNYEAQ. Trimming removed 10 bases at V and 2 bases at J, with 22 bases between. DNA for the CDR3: TGTGCCACCCAGCTTACGGGGGCAGGTGTCACAGATACGCAGTATTTT. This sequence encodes CATQLTGAGVTDTQYF.

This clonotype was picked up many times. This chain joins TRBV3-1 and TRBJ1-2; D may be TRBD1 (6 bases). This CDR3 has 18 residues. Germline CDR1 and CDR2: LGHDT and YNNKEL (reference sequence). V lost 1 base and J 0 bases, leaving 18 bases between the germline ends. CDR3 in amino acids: CASSQVPILTGPNYGYTF. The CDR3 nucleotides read TGTGCCAGCAGCCAAGTTCCCATCTTGACAGGACCTAACTATGGCTACACCTTC.

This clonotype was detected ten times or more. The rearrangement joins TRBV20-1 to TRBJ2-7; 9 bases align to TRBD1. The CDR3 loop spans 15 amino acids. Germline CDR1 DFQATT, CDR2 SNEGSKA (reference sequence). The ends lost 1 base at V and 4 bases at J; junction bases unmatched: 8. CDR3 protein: CSARGIDRGSYEQYV. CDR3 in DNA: TGCAGTGCTAGAGGTATTGACAGGGGGTCGTACGAGCAGTACGTC.

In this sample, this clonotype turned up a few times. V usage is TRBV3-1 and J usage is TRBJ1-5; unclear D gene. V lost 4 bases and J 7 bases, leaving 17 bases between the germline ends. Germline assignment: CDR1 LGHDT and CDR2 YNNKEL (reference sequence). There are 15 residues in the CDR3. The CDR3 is CASSPSARPWQPQHF. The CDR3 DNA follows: TGTGCCAGCAGCCCCTCCGCCAGGCCGTGGCAGCCCCAGCATTTT.

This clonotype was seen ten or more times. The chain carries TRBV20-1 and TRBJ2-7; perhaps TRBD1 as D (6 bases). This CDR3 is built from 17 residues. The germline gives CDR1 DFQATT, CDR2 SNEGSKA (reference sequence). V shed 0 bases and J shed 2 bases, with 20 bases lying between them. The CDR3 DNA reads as TGCAGTGCTAGAGATGTCCGGGACACCGGATCTACCTACGAGCAGTACTTC. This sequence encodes CSARDVRDTGSTYEQYF.

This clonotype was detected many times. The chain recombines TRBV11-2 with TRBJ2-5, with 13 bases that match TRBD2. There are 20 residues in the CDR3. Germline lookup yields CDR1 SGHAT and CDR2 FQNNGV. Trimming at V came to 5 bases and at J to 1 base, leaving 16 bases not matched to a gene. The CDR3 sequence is CASSEPHGTSGEYFQETQYF. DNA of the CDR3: TGTGCCAGCAGCGAGCCTCACGGGACTAGCGGGGAGTACTTCCAAGAGACCCAGTACTTC.

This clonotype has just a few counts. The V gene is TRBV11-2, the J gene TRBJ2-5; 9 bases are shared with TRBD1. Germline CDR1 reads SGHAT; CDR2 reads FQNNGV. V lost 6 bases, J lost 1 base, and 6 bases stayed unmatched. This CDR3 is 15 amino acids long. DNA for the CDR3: TGTGCCAGCAGTCGAACAGGGGGCCTCCAAGAGACCCAGTACTTC. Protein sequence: CASSRTGGLQETQYF.

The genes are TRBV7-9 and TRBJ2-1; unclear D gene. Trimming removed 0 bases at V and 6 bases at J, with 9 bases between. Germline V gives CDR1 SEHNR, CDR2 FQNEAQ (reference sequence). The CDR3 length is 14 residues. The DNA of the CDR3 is TGTGCCAGCAGCTTAGCGCTCCCCCTCAATGAGCAGTTCTTC. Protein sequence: CASSLALPLNEQFF.

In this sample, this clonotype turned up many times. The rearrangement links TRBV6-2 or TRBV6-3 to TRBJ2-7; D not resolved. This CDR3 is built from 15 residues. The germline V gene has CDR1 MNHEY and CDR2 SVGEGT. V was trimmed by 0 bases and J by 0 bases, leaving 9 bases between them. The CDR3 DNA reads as TGTGCCAGCAGTTACTCGAAACGGAGCTCCTACGAGCAGTACGTC. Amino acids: CASSYSKRSSYEQYV.

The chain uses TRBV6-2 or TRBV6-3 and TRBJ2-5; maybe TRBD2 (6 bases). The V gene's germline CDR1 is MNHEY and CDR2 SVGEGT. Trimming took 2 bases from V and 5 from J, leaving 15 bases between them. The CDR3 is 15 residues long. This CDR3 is CASSYTGGEGETQYF. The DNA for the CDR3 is TGTGCCAGCAGTTACACCGGCGGGGAAGGGGAGACCCAGTACTTC.

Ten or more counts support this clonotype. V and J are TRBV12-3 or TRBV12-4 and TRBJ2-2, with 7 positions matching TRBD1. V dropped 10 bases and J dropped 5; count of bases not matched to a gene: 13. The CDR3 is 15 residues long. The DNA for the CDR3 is TGTGCCACCACGAGGGAACAGGGGTATACCGGGGAGCTGTTTTTT. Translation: CATTREQGYTGELFF.

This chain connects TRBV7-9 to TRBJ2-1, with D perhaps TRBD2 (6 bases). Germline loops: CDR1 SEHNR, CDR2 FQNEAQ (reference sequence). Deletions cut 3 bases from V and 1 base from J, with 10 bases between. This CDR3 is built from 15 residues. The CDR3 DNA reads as TGTGCCAGCAGCTTCCCCCGGGAGTCCTACAATGAGCAGTTCTTC. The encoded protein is CASSFPRESYNEQFF.

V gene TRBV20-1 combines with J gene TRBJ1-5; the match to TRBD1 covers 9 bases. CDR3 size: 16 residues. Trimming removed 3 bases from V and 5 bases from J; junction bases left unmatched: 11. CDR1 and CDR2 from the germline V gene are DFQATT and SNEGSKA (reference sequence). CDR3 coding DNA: TGCAGTGCTAGGGAGACCGGGACAGGGAGATATCAGCCCCAGCATTTT. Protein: CSARETGTGRYQPQHF.

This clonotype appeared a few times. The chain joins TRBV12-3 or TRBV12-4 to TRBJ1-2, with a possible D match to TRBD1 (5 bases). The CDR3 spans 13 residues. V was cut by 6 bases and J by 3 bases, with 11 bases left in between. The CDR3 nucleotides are TGTGCCAGCAGCCCCGGGACTTACTATGGCTACACCTTC. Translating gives CASSPGTYYGYTF.

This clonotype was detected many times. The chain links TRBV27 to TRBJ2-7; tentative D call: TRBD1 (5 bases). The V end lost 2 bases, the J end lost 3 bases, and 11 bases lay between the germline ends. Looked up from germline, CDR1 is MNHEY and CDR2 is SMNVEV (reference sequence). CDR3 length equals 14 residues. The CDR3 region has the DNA TGTGCCAGCAGTTTACTAGGGGTCAGCTACGAGCAGTACTTC. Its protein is CASSLLGVSYEQYF.

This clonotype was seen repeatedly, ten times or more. The CDR3 spells CSVEWGGGTTSTDTQYF. Here the CDR3 DNA reads TGCAGCGTTGAATGGGGCGGGGGAACCACTAGCACAGATACGCAGTATTTT. The chain uses TRBV29-1 and TRBJ2-3; 7 bases match TRBD2. Losses at the gene ends were 2 bases for V and 0 bases for J; bases not matched to a gene: 11. The CDR3 has 17 amino acids. Germline CDR1 SQVTM, CDR2 ANQGSEA.

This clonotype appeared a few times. The CDR3 protein is CASSQDGIFGNTIYF. In DNA, the CDR3 is TGCGCCAGCAGCCAAGATGGGATCTTTGGAAACACCATATATTTT. The rearrangement uses TRBV4-3 and TRBJ1-3; D unclear. V was cut by 0 bases and J by 3 bases, with 9 bases left in between. This CDR3 region has 15 residues. CDR1 and CDR2 from the germline V gene are LGHNA and YSLEER.

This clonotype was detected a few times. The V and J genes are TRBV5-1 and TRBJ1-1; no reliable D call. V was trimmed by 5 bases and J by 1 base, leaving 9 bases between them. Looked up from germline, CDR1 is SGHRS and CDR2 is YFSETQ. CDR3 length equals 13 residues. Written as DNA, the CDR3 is TGCGCCAGCAGATTTAAGGGGAACACTGAAGCTTTCTTT. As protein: CASRFKGNTEAFF.

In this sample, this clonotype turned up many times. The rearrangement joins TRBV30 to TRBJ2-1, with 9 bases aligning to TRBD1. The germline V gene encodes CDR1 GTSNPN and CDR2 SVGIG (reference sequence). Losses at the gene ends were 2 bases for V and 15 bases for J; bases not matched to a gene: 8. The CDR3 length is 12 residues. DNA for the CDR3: TGTGCCTGGAGTTCGCAACCGGGACAGGGGTTCTTC. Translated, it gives CAWSSQPGQGFF.

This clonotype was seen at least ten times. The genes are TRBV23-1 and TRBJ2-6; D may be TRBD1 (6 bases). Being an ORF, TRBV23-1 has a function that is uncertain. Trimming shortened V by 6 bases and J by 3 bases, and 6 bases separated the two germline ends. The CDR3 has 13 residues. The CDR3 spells CASRQGGANVLTF. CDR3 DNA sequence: TGCGCCAGCAGACAGGGTGGGGCCAACGTCCTGACTTTC.

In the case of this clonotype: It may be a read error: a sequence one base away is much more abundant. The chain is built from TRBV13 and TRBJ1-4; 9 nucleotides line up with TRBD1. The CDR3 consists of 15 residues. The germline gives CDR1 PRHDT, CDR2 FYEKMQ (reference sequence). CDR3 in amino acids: CASSLDRGLSEKPFF. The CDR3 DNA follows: TGTGCCAGCAGCTTAGACAGGGGGCTAAGTGAAAAACCGTTTTTT.

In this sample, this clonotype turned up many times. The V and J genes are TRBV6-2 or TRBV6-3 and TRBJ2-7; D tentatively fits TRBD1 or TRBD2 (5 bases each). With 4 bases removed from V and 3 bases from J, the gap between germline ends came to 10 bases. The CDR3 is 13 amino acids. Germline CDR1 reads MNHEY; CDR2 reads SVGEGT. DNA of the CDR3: TGTGCCAGCAGTTTCGGGACGGTCTACGAGCAGTACGTC. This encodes CASSFGTVYEQYV.

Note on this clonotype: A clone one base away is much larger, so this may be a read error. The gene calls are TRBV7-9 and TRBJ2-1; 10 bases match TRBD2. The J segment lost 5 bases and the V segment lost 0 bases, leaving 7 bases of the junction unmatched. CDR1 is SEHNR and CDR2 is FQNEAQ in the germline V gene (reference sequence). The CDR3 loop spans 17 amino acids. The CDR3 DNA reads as TGTGCCAGCAGCTTAGCAGATAAACTAGCGGGAAACAATGAGCAGTTCTTC. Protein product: CASSLADKLAGNNEQFF.

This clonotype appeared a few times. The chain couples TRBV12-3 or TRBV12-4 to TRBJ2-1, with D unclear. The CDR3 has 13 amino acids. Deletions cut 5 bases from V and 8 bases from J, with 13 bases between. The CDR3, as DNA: TGTGCCAGCAGTCCTATAGAATTGGATGAGCAGTTCTTC. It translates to CASSPIELDEQFF.

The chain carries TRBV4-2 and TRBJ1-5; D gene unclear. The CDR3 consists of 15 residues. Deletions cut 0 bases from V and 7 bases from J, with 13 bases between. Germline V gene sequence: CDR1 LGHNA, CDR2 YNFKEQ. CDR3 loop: CASSQELGTEQPQHF. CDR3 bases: TGTGCCAGCAGCCAAGAATTGGGAACGGAACAGCCCCAGCATTTT.

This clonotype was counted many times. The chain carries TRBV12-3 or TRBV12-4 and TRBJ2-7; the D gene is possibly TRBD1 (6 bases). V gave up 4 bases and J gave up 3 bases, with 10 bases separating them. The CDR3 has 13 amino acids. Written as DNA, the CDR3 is TGTGCCAGCAGTTCCTCGGACAGCTACGAGCAGTACTTC. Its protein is CASSSSDSYEQYF.

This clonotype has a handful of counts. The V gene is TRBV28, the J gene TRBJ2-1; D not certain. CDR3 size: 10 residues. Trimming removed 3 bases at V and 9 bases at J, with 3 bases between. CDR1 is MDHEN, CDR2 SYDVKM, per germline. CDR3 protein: CASSFGEQFF. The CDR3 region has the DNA TGTGCCAGCAGTTTTGGTGAGCAGTTCTTC.

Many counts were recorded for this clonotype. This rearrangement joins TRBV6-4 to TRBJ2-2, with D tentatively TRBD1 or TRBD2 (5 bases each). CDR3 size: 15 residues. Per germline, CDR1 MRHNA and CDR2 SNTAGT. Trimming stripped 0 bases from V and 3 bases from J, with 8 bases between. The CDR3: CASSDSGVDTGELFF. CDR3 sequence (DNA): TGTGCCAGCAGTGACTCGGGGGTCGACACCGGGGAGCTGTTTTTT.

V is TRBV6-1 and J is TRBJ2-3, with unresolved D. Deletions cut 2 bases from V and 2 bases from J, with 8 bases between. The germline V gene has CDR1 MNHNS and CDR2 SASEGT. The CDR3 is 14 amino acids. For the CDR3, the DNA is TGTGCCAGCAGTGAACATACGAACACAGATACGCAGTATTTT. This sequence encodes CASSEHTNTDTQYF.

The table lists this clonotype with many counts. The CDR3 spells CASSQGPIEAFF. CDR3 DNA sequence: TGTGCCAGCAGTCAGGGACCCATTGAAGCTTTCTTT. The chain is built from TRBV6-5 and TRBJ1-1; D perhaps matches TRBD1 (5 bases). This CDR3 spans 12 amino acids. Trimming took off 5 bases at V and 7 bases at J, with 11 bases between the two ends. Per the germline V gene, CDR1 is MNHEY and CDR2 is SVGAGI.

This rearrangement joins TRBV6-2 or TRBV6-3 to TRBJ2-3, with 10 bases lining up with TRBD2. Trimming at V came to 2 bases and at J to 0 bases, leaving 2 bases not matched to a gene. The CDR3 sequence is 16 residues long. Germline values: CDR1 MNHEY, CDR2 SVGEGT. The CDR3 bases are TGTGCCAGCAGTTACGGACTAGCGGCAAGCACAGATACGCAGTATTTT. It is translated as CASSYGLAASTDTQYF.